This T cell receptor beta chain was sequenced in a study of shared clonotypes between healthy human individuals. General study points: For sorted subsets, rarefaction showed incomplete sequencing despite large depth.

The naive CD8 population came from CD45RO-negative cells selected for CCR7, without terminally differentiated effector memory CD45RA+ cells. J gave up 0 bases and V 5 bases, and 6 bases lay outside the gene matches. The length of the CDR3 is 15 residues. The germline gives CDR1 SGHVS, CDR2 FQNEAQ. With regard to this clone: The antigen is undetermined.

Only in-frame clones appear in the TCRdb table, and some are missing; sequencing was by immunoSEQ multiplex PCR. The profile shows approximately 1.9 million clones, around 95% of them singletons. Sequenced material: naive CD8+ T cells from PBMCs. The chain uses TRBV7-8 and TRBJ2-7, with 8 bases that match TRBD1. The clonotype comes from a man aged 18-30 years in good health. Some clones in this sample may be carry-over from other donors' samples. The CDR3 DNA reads TGTGCCAGCAGCCTGTACAGGGGGGCCTCCTACGAGCAGTACTTC. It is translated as CASSLYRGASYEQYF. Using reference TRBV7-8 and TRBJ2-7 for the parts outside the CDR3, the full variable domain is GAGVSQSPRYKVAKRGQDVALRCDPISGHVSLFWYQQALGQGPEFLTYFQNEAQLDKSGLPSDRFFAERPEGSVSTLKIQRTQQEDSAVYLCASSLYRGASYEQYFGPGTRLTVT.